This T cell receptor (beta chain) is drawn from a study of blood T cell repertoires in COVID-19. Study-level information: Samples representing acute and convalescent COVID-19 were sourced from the United States, Italy and Spain.

The CDR3 consists of 12 residues. The germline gives CDR1 SQVTM, CDR2 ANQGSEA. V was clipped by 3 bases and J by 3 bases, with 9 bases between them. As originally analysed: Amplification of reference gene primers was used by the study to estimate nucleated cell counts. Here immunoSEQ multiplex PCR was the method, and the copy in TCRdb shows in-frame clones only, minus some. V, J and clone size are those of that table, while D and trimming were read from the DNA. The sample records 250,000 to 400,000 clones, roughly 85% being singletons. Sequencing was carried out using PBMCs or T cells enriched from blood (not recorded which). V usage is TRBV29-1 and J usage is TRBJ2-7; D is possibly TRBD1 (5 bases). The clonotype was recovered from a woman in her twenties or thirties who had been exposed to COVID-19. The chain's CDR3 is CSVELDNYEQYF. The CDR3 coding sequence is TGCAGCGTTGAGTTGGACAACTACGAGCAGTACTTC.